This T cell receptor (beta chain) was recorded in a study of blood T cell repertoires in COVID-19. The CDR3 contains 14 residues. Trimming left V 6 bases short and J 4 bases short, with 15 bases between. Germline V lookup: CDR1 SGHTA, CDR2 FQGNSA. The study counted Cohort 3 donors as recovered given two negative PCRs, clearance, or symptom resolution. Sequenced by immunoSEQ multiplex PCR; TCRdb stores in-frame clones only, minus some. The sample yields fewer than 400,000 clones, 70% to 90% seen once. This chain links TRBV7-2 with TRBJ1-1; D might be TRBD1 (6 bases). This receptor was taken from a man aged 25 to 40 who had recovered from COVID-19. Sequenced: PBMCs or T cells enriched from blood (not recorded which). The CDR3 region is CASRRRGRITEAFF. Written as DNA, the CDR3 is TGTGCCAGCAGACGTAGGGGGAGAATCACTGAAGCTTTCTTT.